One sample yielded the 2 T cell receptor beta chains listed below, sequenced in a study of T-cell reconstitution after alpha-beta-depleted transplantation in children. Construction of the TCRbeta library involved unique molecular identifiers. TCRdb processed the PCR reads anew with MiXCR; each CDR3 protein has one entry. The repertoire holds 80,000 to 100,000 distinct CDR3 sequences, with about 25% as singletons. This specimen consisted of PBMCs, obtained before TCRalphabeta/CD19-depleted stem cell transplant. The receptors shown here come from a boy younger than 10 with acute lymphoblastic leukemia, due to receive a stem cell transplant.

The chain employs TRBV13 and TRBJ2-5, with TRBD2 matching 11 bases. The CDR3 sequence is 15 residues long. Germline lookup yields CDR1 PRHDT and CDR2 FYEKMQ (reference sequence). V was clipped by 5 bases and J by 4 bases; unmatched bases: 6. CDR3 nucleotide sequence: TGTGCCAGCAGCGGGACTAGCGGAGGGTTAGAGACCCAGTACTTC. Amino acids: CASSGTSGGLETQYF.

The J gene is TRBJ2-7, the V gene TRBV4-1, with a possible D match to TRBD2 (7 bases). Deletions cut 5 bases from V and 2 bases from J, with 19 bases between. This CDR3 spans 16 amino acids. Looked up from germline, CDR1 is MGHRA and CDR2 is YSYEKL. The CDR3 DNA reads TGCGCCAGCAGCGTTGGGGGGGGGCGCCCCACCTACGAGCAGTACTTC. It is translated as CASSVGGGRPTYEQYF.